This T cell receptor (beta chain) was sequenced in a study of monozygotic twins with inflammatory bowel disease. Study-wide findings and caveats: Telling apart the different T cell subtypes was not possible.

TCRdb reprocessed the 5' RACE reads, keeping one entry per CDR3 protein, no DNA. Its clone listing holds roughly 320,000 distinct CDR3 sequences. This CDR3 contains 14 residues. The germline V gene encodes CDR1 LNHDA and CDR2 SQIVND (reference sequence). A word on this clonotype: Its specificity is not known.

The J gene is TRBJ1-1, the V gene TRBV19. The sequence came from a human donor with ulcerative colitis or Crohn's disease, or a healthy co-twin of an affected twin (not recorded which). The sequencing input was blood. CDR3 amino acids: CASSILKENTEAFF. Together with reference TRBV19 and TRBJ1-1, the CDR3 gives the full variable domain: DGGITQSPKYLFRKEGQNVTLSCEQNLNHDAMYWYRQDPGQGLRLIYYSQIVNDFQKGDIAEGYSVSREKKESFPLTVTSAQKNPTAFYLCASSILKENTEAFFGQGTRLTVV.